Following are 27 T cell receptor beta chains from one sample sequenced in a study of T cells after yellow fever vaccination. In TCRdb, the 5' RACE reads were re-called with MiXCR into one record per CDR3 protein. The data contain hundreds of thousands of distinct CDR3 sequences, about 12% of them singletons. The sample was PBMCs, taken on the day of the yellow fever booster vaccination. Source of these receptors: a man aged 25-45 years who received the YFV17D yellow fever vaccine.

This clonotype has only a few counts. CDR3 coding DNA: TGTGCCAGCAGTTTTCGAGGGGAGGCTTTCTTT. Translating it yields CASSFRGEAFF. V gene TRBV12-3 or TRBV12-4 combines with J gene TRBJ1-1; TRBD1 is a possible D gene (5 bases). The CDR3 extends over 11 amino acids. Trimming cost V 3 bases and J 11 bases, with 10 bases left between them.

This clonotype has just a few counts. The chain joins TRBV7-2 to TRBJ1-2; tentatively, D is TRBD1 (5 bases). Germline values: CDR1 SGHTA, CDR2 FQGNSA. V was trimmed by 5 bases and J by 4 bases, leaving 17 bases between them. This CDR3 is built from 15 residues. The CDR3: CASSVSGTEFYGYTF. For the CDR3, the DNA is TGTGCCAGCAGCGTCTCCGGGACGGAGTTCTATGGCTACACCTTC.

This clonotype was seen a handful of times. J is TRBJ2-5 and V is TRBV6-1; D call uncertain. V dropped 5 bases and J dropped 5 bases, with 18 bases sitting between them. The CDR3 has 15 residues. The germline V gene encodes CDR1 MNHNS and CDR2 SASEGT. The CDR3 sequence is CASSTTKRVLETQYF. CDR3 DNA: TGTGCCAGCAGTACCACGAAAAGGGTTTTGGAGACCCAGTACTTC.

The rearrangement links TRBV27 to TRBJ1-2; D is ambiguous. There are 16 residues in the CDR3. V shed 6 bases and J shed 0 bases, with 17 bases lying between them. Germline CDR1 reads MNHEY; CDR2 reads SMNVEV (reference sequence). The CDR3 protein is CASSHYWPDSNYGYTF. CDR3 coding DNA: TGTGCCAGCAGCCATTATTGGCCAGATTCTAACTATGGCTACACCTTC.

This clonotype was observed many times. V and J are TRBV12-3 or TRBV12-4 and TRBJ2-1, with TRBD1 as a possible D gene (6 bases). V was clipped by 6 bases and J by 8 bases, with 23 bases between them. CDR3 length: 16 amino acids. DNA for the CDR3: TGTGCCAGCAGACCGGAAACAGGGTTCAAACTCGATGAGCAGTTCTTC. This sequence encodes CASRPETGFKLDEQFF.

This clonotype appeared a few times. J is TRBJ2-7 and V is TRBV5-4, with 7 nucleotides matching TRBD1. The CDR3 totals 15 residues. The germline gives CDR1 SGHNT, CDR2 YYREEE (reference sequence). The junction had 7 bases not matched to a gene; V was cut back by 0 bases and J by 4 bases. DNA for the CDR3: TGTGCCAGCAGCTTGGAGGGGGCCCGGGGATACGAGCAGTACTTC. This encodes CASSLEGARGYEQYF. Looking up the rest from reference TRBV5-4 and TRBJ2-7 gives the full variable domain: ETGVTQSPTHLIKTRGQQVTLRCSSQSGHNTVSWYQQALGQGPQFIFQYYREEENGRGNFPPRFSGLQFPNYSSELNVNALELDDSALYLCASSLEGARGYEQYFGPGTRLTVT.

With regard to this clonotype: A much larger clone differs by one base, so this may be a read error. The rearrangement uses TRBV12-3 or TRBV12-4 and TRBJ2-1; TRBD1 agrees at 7 bases. The CDR3 runs to 15 residues. In DNA, the CDR3 is TGTGCCAGCAGTCTCCAGACAGGGCTATTCAATGAGCCGTTCTTC. Translated: CASSLQTGLFNEPFF.

This clonotype has ten or more counts. The chain employs TRBV20-1 and TRBJ2-2; 7 bases match TRBD2. This CDR3 contains 15 residues. Germline trimming cut 2 bases from V and 2 bases from J; bases unmatched to any gene: 5. Germline V gene data show CDR1 as DFQATT and CDR2 as SNEGSKA (reference sequence). The CDR3, as DNA: TGCAGTGCTAGACCCGGGACTACAAACACCGGGGAGCTGTTTTTT. Encoded protein: CSARPGTTNTGELFF.

This clonotype came up a few times. This chain joins TRBV11-2 and TRBJ2-7; 10 bases fit TRBD2. The J segment lost 0 bases and the V segment lost 4 bases, leaving 12 bases of the junction unmatched. The CDR3 has 18 amino acids. The V gene's germline CDR1 is SGHAT and CDR2 FQNNGV. As DNA, the CDR3 is TGTGCCAGCAGCTCAAGACTAGCGGGTCAACCTAACTCCTACGAGCAGTACTTC. Its translation is CASSSRLAGQPNSYEQYF.

The rearrangement joins TRBV20-1 to TRBJ1-1, with a tentative D call TRBD1 (5 bases). Germline V lookup: CDR1 DFQATT, CDR2 SNEGSKA (reference sequence). The CDR3 runs 13 residues. As DNA, the CDR3 is TGCTTCTGGGGCCGGGATCCGGGCTTTGAAGCTTTCTTT. Its translation: CFWGRDPGFEAFF.

This clonotype was seen more than once but under ten times. J is TRBJ2-7 and V is TRBV15; 9 bases fit TRBD2. This CDR3 region has 17 residues. Trimming took 1 base from V and 2 from J; bases not matched to a gene: 9. The germline V gene encodes CDR1 LNHNV and CDR2 YYDKDF (reference sequence). CDR3 loop: CATSRALLASGTYEQYF. The CDR3 nucleotides are TGTGCCACCAGCAGAGCGCTCTTGGCTAGCGGGACCTACGAGCAGTACTTC. The full variable domain, its missing parts supplied by reference TRBV15 and TRBJ2-7, is DAMVIQNPRYQVTQFGKPVTLSCSQTLNHNVMYWYQQKSSQAPKLLFHYYDKDFNNEADTPDNFQSRRPNTSFCFLDIRSPGLGDTAMYLCATSRALLASGTYEQYFGPGTRLTVT.

The rearrangement joins TRBV19 to TRBJ2-7; the match to TRBD1 covers 7 bases. This CDR3 contains 13 residues. The V gene end was trimmed by 3 bases and the J gene end by 4 bases; junction bases not matched to a gene: 3. Germline lookup yields CDR1 LNHDA and CDR2 SQIVND (reference sequence). The chain's CDR3 is CASSMDRTYEQYF. The CDR3 coding sequence is TGTGCCAGTAGTATGGACAGGACATACGAGCAGTACTTC.

This clonotype was found many times. V is TRBV7-8 and J is TRBJ1-5; 7 positions match TRBD1. CDR3 length equals 17 residues. The ends lost 2 bases at V and 2 bases at J; junction bases unmatched: 9. Germline V gives CDR1 SGHVS, CDR2 FQNEAQ. CDR3 region: CASSLMGSGQRNQPQHF. The CDR3 DNA reads TGTGCCAGCAGCTTAATGGGTTCGGGACAGCGCAATCAGCCCCAGCATTTT. Full variable domain (missing parts from reference TRBV7-8 and TRBJ1-5): GAGVSQSPRYKVAKRGQDVALRCDPISGHVSLFWYQQALGQGPEFLTYFQNEAQLDKSGLPSDRFFAERPEGSVSTLKIQRTQQEDSAVYLCASSLMGSGQRNQPQHFGDGTRLSIL.

This clonotype was observed a handful of times. V and J are TRBV20-1 and TRBJ2-1; tentative D call: TRBD2 (7 bases). Looked up from germline, CDR1 is DFQATT and CDR2 is SNEGSKA (reference sequence). CDR3 length: 15 amino acids. CDR3 residues: CSPEGGVGGYNEQFF. Here the CDR3 DNA reads TGCAGCCCAGAGGGGGGGGTGGGCGGCTACAATGAGCAGTTCTTC.

This clonotype showed up many times. V usage is TRBV21-1 and J usage is TRBJ2-7; the table's D call, TRBD1, has no DNA check behind it. TRBV21-1 is an annotated pseudogene. This CDR3 is 14 amino acids long. In DNA form, the CDR3 reads TGTGCCAGAAAGGACAGGGAGGGGTCTAAAGAGCAGTACTTC. Protein: CARKDREGSKEQYF.

The chain recombines TRBV7-9 with TRBJ1-1; no firm D call. Germline lookup yields CDR1 SEHNR and CDR2 FQNEAQ (reference sequence). This CDR3 has 13 residues. The ends were cut back, 5 bases at V and 0 bases at J, with 7 bases in the middle. The CDR3 here is CASSAEMNTEAFF. The CDR3 nucleotides read TGTGCCAGCAGCGCCGAGATGAACACTGAAGCTTTCTTT.

This clonotype has ten or more counts. The V call is TRBV20-1, the J call TRBJ2-4; no clear D. From germline, CDR1 is DFQATT and CDR2 SNEGSKA (reference sequence). The CDR3 is 13 residues long. V was trimmed by 5 bases and J by 4 bases, leaving 12 bases between them. DNA of the CDR3: TGCAGTGCTGTGGCCCTGGAGAAAAACATTCAGTACTTC. Its translation is CSAVALEKNIQYF.

The chain recombines TRBV24-1 with TRBJ2-2; TRBD2 matches at 13 bases. The V and J ends lost 3 bases and 5 bases, in that order; junction bases with no gene match: 14. The CDR3 has 20 amino acids. Per the germline V gene, CDR1 is KGHDR and CDR2 is SFDVKD. The CDR3 protein is CATSDRGLAGELGGTGELFF. The CDR3 coding sequence is TGTGCCACCAGTGATAGAGGACTAGCGGGAGAGCTGGGGGGGACCGGGGAGCTGTTTTTT.

The V and J genes are TRBV20-1 and TRBJ1-2; D perhaps matches TRBD1 (6 bases). Germline V CDR1 and CDR2: DFQATT, SNEGSKA (reference sequence). The germline V and J ends were trimmed by 1 base and 3 bases, with 12 bases remaining between them. CDR3 length equals 14 residues. CDR3 protein: CSARVRGQDYGYTF. CDR3 coding DNA: TGCAGTGCTAGAGTCCGGGGGCAAGACTATGGCTACACCTTC.

This clonotype has more than one count but fewer than ten. This chain links TRBV7-6 with TRBJ1-4; D call uncertain. CDR1 and CDR2 (germline): SGHVS, FNYEAQ. The V end was cut by 5 bases, the J end by 8 bases, with 18 bases between. CDR3 length: 15 amino acids. CDR3 bases: TGTGCCAGCAGCCCCCAACAGATAAGCAAGGAAAAACTGTTTTTT. This encodes CASSPQQISKEKLFF.

This clonotype was found many times. The rearrangement joins TRBV12-3 or TRBV12-4 to TRBJ2-5, with D uncertain. The V end was cut by 3 bases, the J end by 3 bases, with 8 bases between. This CDR3 spans 13 amino acids. CDR3 DNA sequence: TGTGCCAGCAGTTTTGGTGTAAAAGAGACCCAGTACTTC. It codes for CASSFGVKETQYF.

This clonotype was seen at least ten times. The gene calls are TRBV12-3 or TRBV12-4 and TRBJ2-3; D gene uncertain. Between the trimmed V and J ends, which lost 5 bases and 2 bases, there was a span of 11 bases. There are 14 residues in the CDR3. CDR3 DNA: TGTGCCAGCAGTACCGGCGGTCTCACAGATACGCAGTATTTT. This codes for CASSTGGLTDTQYF.

This clonotype appeared a few times. The chain recombines TRBV20-1 with TRBJ2-5; 9 nucleotides align to TRBD1. CDR3 length: 14 residues. The V and J ends lost 1 base and 4 bases, in that order; junction bases with no gene match: 4. Germline V lookup: CDR1 DFQATT, CDR2 SNEGSKA (reference sequence). CDR3 coding DNA: TGCAGTGCTAGAGTGACAGGGGGACGAGAGACCCAGTACTTC. It translates to CSARVTGGRETQYF.

This clonotype was counted between two and nine times. The rearrangement uses TRBV3-1 and TRBJ2-1, with a tentative D call TRBD2 (5 bases). The germline gives CDR1 LGHDT, CDR2 YNNKEL (reference sequence). The CDR3 contains 15 residues. The V end was cut by 4 bases, the J end by 3 bases, with 13 bases between. In DNA form, the CDR3 reads TGTGCCAGCAGCCGGGTACCGGGGAGCTACAATGAGCAGTTCTTC. It encodes CASSRVPGSYNEQFF.

There are a few counts of this clonotype. The V and J genes are TRBV12-3 or TRBV12-4 and TRBJ2-3; no firm D call. Trimming took off 3 bases at V and 3 bases at J, with 13 bases between the two ends. This CDR3 is 15 amino acids long. The DNA for the CDR3 is TGTGCCAGCAGTTTGGGCCCGACCAGGACAGATACGCAGTATTTT. The encoded protein is CASSLGPTRTDTQYF.

V is TRBV20-1 and J is TRBJ2-1; D may be TRBD1 or TRBD2 (5 bases each). Germline CDR1 and CDR2: DFQATT and SNEGSKA (reference sequence). The V and J ends lost 2 bases and 4 bases respectively, with 30 bases between them. The CDR3 has 20 residues. The CDR3 loop reads CSARSRGPGRSRGSYNEQFF. The CDR3 DNA sequence: TGCAGTGCTAGATCTAGGGGACCGGGCAGGTCCCGTGGAAGTTACAATGAGCAGTTCTTC.

This clonotype was detected a few times. The chain uses TRBV20-1 and TRBJ2-7; 11 bases align to TRBD2. The CDR3 extends over 14 amino acids. V lost 0 bases and J lost 7; bases outside the gene matches: 5. Germline V gives CDR1 DFQATT, CDR2 SNEGSKA (reference sequence). CDR3: CSARDASGRFEQYF. The CDR3 nucleotides read TGCAGTGCTAGAGATGCTAGCGGGAGGTTTGAGCAGTACTTC.